The 18 T cell receptor beta chains presented below share a single source sample, sequenced in a study of T cell responses to AZD1222 COVID-19 vaccine. The table came from immunoSEQ multiplex PCR; TCRdb's copy has only in-frame clones and leaves some out. Of approximately 130,000 clones listed, almost 85% are singletons. Sequenced material: peripheral blood, taken 28 days after the second dose of the MenACWY control vaccine. Every receptor here comes from an adult who received the MenACWY meningococcal vaccine as a control.

This clone was seen just once. The V gene is TRBV21-1, the J gene TRBJ2-5; the table's TRBD2 call for D was not verified on the DNA. TRBV21-1 is a pseudogene segment. The CDR3 contains 14 residues. The CDR3 DNA follows: TGTGCCAGCAGCAATCGCGGCCCCCAAGAGACCCAGTACTTC. Translation: CASSNRGPQETQYF.

The chain links TRBV2 to TRBJ2-3, with no clear D. CDR1 and CDR2 from the germline V gene are SNHLY and FYNNEI. The V end lost 1 base, the J end lost 4 bases, and 9 bases lay between the germline ends. CDR3 size: 14 residues. The CDR3 loop is CASSEEFRPDTQYF. DNA for the CDR3: TGTGCCAGCAGTGAAGAGTTTAGGCCAGATACGCAGTATTTT.

This chain uses TRBV7-2 with TRBJ2-1, with 8 bases identical to TRBD2. V lost 2 bases to trimming and J lost 4 bases; unmatched junction nucleotides: 4. The CDR3 is 15 amino acids. The germline gives CDR1 SGHTA, CDR2 FQGNSA. The CDR3 DNA sequence: TGTGCCAGCAGCTTAACTAGCGGCAGGTACAATGAGCAGTTCTTC. It codes for CASSLTSGRYNEQFF.

V usage is TRBV5-4 and J usage is TRBJ2-6; D is possibly TRBD1 (5 bases). The V end was cut by 0 bases, the J end by 0 bases, with 7 bases between. Germline CDR1 reads SGHNT; CDR2 reads YYREEE (reference sequence). The CDR3 covers 16 residues. In DNA, the CDR3 is TGTGCCAGCAGCTTGGGACAGAGCTCTGGGGCCAACGTCCTGACTTTC. As protein: CASSLGQSSGANVLTF.

This rearrangement joins TRBV2 to TRBJ1-2; D is unresolved. In germline, CDR1 is SNHLY, CDR2 FYNNEI. CDR3 length equals 13 residues. The V end was cut by 4 bases, the J end by 8 bases, with 14 bases between. CDR3 loop: CASSAMQKRGYTF. For the CDR3, the DNA is TGTGCCAGCAGTGCGATGCAGAAGAGGGGCTACACCTTC.

The chain combines TRBV14 with TRBJ2-2; D might be TRBD2 (6 bases). CDR1 SGHDN and CDR2 FVKESK come from the germline V gene. The V gene lost 1 base and the J gene lost 2 bases, with 14 bases spanning the gap. CDR3 length equals 17 residues. The CDR3 nucleotides read TGTGCCAGCAGCCAAGGAATAGGCGGGAACAACACCGGGGAGCTGTTTTTT. The encoded protein is CASSQGIGGNNTGELFF.

This chain links TRBV6-4 with TRBJ2-2, with D possibly TRBD2 on 6 matching bases. V dropped 5 bases and J dropped 4 bases, with 8 bases sitting between them. There are 13 residues in the CDR3. Germline CDR1 is MRHNA and CDR2 is SNTAGT. CDR3 nucleotide sequence: TGTGCCAGCAGTTGGAGGGGCACCGGGGAGCTGTTTTTT. Translation: CASSWRGTGELFF.

V is TRBV1 and J is TRBJ2-1; TRBD1 reflects the table's D call only, with no check against the DNA. TRBV1 is annotated as a pseudogene. The CDR3 is 14 amino acids. The chain's CDR3 is CTSSPGTGSSEQFF. The CDR3 DNA reads as TGCACCAGCAGCCCGGGGACAGGGTCGAGTGAGCAGTTCTTC.

This clone was recorded a few times. The chain links TRBV11-3 to TRBJ1-1, with D possibly being TRBD1 (5 bases). V lost 4 bases and J 4 bases, leaving 28 bases between the germline ends. The V gene's germline CDR1 is SGHNT and CDR2 YENEEA. CDR3 length: 19 residues. In nucleotides, the CDR3 is TGTGCCAGCAGCTCCCCACAAGGGCAGGGCTCTAGGTGGGCCACTGAAGCTTTCTTT. Protein: CASSSPQGQGSRWATEAFF.

The chain combines TRBV19 with TRBJ1-6, with no clear D. Trimming left V 7 bases short and J 8 bases short, with 9 bases between. The CDR3 loop spans 12 amino acids. The germline V gene has CDR1 LNHDA and CDR2 SQIVND (reference sequence). CDR3 nucleotide sequence: TGTGCCAGTACAGCAAGTGATTCACCCCTCCACTTT. Translated: CASTASDSPLHF. The whole variable domain, filled in from reference TRBV19 and TRBJ1-6, reads DGGITQSPKYLFRKEGQNVTLSCEQNLNHDAMYWYRQDPGQGLRLIYYSQIVNDFQKGDIAEGYSVSREKKESFPLTVTSAQKNPTAFYLCASTASDSPLHFGNGTRLTVT.

The chain uses TRBV5-1 and TRBJ2-4; tentatively, D is TRBD1 or TRBD2 (5 bases each). CDR3 length equals 12 residues. Germline values: CDR1 SGHRS, CDR2 YFSETQ. The V and J ends lost 5 bases and 7 bases respectively, with 10 bases between them. CDR3 DNA sequence: TGCGCCAGCAGGTCAGAGGGGAACATTCAGTACTTC. Its protein is CASRSEGNIQYF.

CDR3 in amino acids: CASSLNGRYPYEQYV. CDR3 nucleotide sequence: TGTGCCAGCAGTTTAAACGGCAGGTATCCCTACGAGCAGTACGTC. This sequence joins TRBV28 and TRBJ2-7, with D unclear. The CDR3 is 15 amino acids. CDR1 and CDR2 (germline): MDHEN, SYDVKM. Between the trimmed V and J ends, which lost 2 bases and 2 bases, there was a span of 13 bases.

CDR3 bases: TGTGCCAGCAGCCCGAAATCCCAGGACTCCTACAATGAGCAGTTCTTC. Its protein product is CASSPKSQDSYNEQFF. This rearrangement joins TRBV7-8 to TRBJ2-1; D is unclear. Trimming pared 5 bases from V and 0 bases from J, leaving 14 bases between. Germline-derived CDR1 and CDR2 are SGHVS and FQNEAQ. CDR3 length: 16 amino acids.

The chain links TRBV11-3 to TRBJ2-7; D is perhaps TRBD1 (6 bases). Trimming removed 5 bases from V and 3 bases from J, with 11 bases in between. Germline V CDR1 and CDR2: SGHNT, YENEEA. The CDR3 runs 13 residues. This CDR3 reads CASSTRGYYEQYF. DNA for the CDR3: TGTGCCAGCAGCACCAGGGGTTACTACGAGCAGTACTTC. The full variable domain, its missing parts supplied by reference TRBV11-3 and TRBJ2-7, is EAGVVQSPRYKIIEKKQPVAFWCNPISGHNTLYWYLQNLGQGPELLIRYENEEAVDDSQLPKDRFSAERLKGVDSTLKIQPAELGDSAVYLCASSTRGYYEQYFGPGTRLTVT.

This chain links TRBV15 with TRBJ2-1, with D hard to call. V lost 3 bases, J lost 7 bases, and 13 bases lay in between. This CDR3 is built from 14 residues. CDR1 and CDR2 (germline): LNHNV, YYDKDF (reference sequence). The CDR3 DNA reads as TGTGCCACCAGCAGTGGGCTCCCCGGGAATGAGCAGTTCTTC. Its translation: CATSSGLPGNEQFF.

This rearrangement joins TRBV3-1 (or the pseudogene TRBV3-2) to TRBJ2-2; TRBD2 might be the D (6 bases). This CDR3 is 15 amino acids long. V lost 0 bases, J lost 5 bases, and 10 bases lay in between. The germline CDR1 and CDR2 sequences are LGHDT and YNNKEL (reference sequence). Written as DNA, the CDR3 is TGTGCCAGCAGCCAAGATCCAGCGGGTACCGGGGAGCTGTTTTTT. Protein product: CASSQDPAGTGELFF.

This chain joins TRBV21-1 and TRBJ2-7; the table's D call, TRBD1, has no DNA check behind it. TRBV21-1 is annotated as a pseudogene. The CDR3 length is 12 residues. CDR3 sequence: CARLTGGDEQYV. CDR3 coding DNA: TGTGCCAGATTAACAGGGGGCGACGAGCAGTACGTC.

The table lists this clone with a count of one. In DNA, the CDR3 is TGTGCCAGCAGTTTTGGCATCGAGTACGAGCAGTACGTC. Encoded protein: CASSFGIEYEQYV. The rearrangement joins TRBV6-6 to TRBJ2-7; D is uncertain. The length of the CDR3 is 13 residues. Germline values: CDR1 MNHNY, CDR2 SVGAGI (reference sequence). Trimming stripped 4 bases from V and 4 bases from J, with 11 bases between.